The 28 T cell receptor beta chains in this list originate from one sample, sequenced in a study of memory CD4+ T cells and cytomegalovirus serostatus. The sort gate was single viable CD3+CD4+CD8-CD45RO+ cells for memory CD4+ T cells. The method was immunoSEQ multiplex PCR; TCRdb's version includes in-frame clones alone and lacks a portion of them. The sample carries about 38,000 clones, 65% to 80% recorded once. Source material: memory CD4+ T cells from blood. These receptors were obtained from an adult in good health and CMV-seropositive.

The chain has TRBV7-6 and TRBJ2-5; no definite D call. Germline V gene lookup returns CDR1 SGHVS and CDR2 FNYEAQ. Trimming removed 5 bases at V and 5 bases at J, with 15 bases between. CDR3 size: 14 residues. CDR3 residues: CASSPSTSGETQYF. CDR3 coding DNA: TGTGCCAGCAGCCCCTCGACCTCCGGTGAGACCCAGTACTTC. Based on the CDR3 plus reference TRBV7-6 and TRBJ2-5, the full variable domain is GAGVSQSPRYKVTKRGQDVALRCDPISGHVSLYWYRQALGQGPEFLTYFNYEAQQDKSGLPNDRFSAERPEGSISTLTIQRTEQRDSAMYRCASSPSTSGETQYFGPGTRLLVL.

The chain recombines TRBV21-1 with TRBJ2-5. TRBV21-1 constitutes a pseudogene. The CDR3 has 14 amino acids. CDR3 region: CASSKVRWKETQYF. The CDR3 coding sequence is TGTGCCAGCAGCAAAGTAAGGTGGAAAGAGACCCAGTACTTC.

The CDR3: CASRPTGEGEKLFF. CDR3 in DNA: TGTGCCAGCAGACCTACAGGGGAGGGCGAAAAACTGTTTTTT. The chain uses TRBV6-1 and TRBJ1-4; 7 nucleotides agree with TRBD1. V lost 6 bases, J lost 8 bases, and 9 bases stayed unmatched. Germline values: CDR1 MNHNS, CDR2 SASEGT. The CDR3 is made up of 14 amino acids.

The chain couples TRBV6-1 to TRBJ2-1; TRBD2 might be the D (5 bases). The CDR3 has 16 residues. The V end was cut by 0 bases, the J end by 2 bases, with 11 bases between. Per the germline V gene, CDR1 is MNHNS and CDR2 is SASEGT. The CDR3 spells CASSEAGGRAYNEQFF. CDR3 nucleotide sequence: TGTGCCAGCAGTGAAGCTGGAGGACGGGCCTACAATGAGCAGTTCTTC.

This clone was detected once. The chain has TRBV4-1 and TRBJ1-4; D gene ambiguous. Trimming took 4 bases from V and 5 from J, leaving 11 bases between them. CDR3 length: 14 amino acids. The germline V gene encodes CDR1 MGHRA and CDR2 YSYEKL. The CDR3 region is CASSPPGRNEKLFF. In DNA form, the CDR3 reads TGCGCCAGCAGCCCCCCCGGGAGGAATGAAAAACTGTTTTTT.

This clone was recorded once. The DNA of the CDR3 is TGTGCCAGCGGAAACAGGAACGAGCAGTACTTC. Its translation: CASGNRNEQYF. The V and J genes are TRBV7-9 and TRBJ2-5; perhaps TRBD1 as D (5 bases). Matching the DNA end better, TRBJ2-7 makes the J call doubtful. Per the germline V gene, CDR1 is SEHNR and CDR2 is FQNEAQ (reference sequence). CDR3 length equals 11 residues.

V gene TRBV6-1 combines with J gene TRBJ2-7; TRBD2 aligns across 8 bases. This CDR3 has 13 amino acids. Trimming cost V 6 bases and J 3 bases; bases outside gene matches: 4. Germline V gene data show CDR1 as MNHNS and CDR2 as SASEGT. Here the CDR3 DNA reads TGTGCCAGCAGGCCCGGGGGGGGCTACGAGCAGTACTTC. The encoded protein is CASRPGGGYEQYF.

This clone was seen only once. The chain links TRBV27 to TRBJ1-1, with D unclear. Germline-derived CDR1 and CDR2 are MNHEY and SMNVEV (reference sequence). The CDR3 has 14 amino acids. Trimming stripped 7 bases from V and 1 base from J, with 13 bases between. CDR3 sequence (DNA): TGTGCCAGCAAACTGGCTGCTGCGAACACTGAAGCTTTCTTT. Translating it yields CASKLAAANTEAFF.

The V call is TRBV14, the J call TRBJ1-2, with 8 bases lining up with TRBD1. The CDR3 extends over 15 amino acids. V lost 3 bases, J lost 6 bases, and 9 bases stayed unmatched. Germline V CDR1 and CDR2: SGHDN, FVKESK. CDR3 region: CASSQLDRGSDGYTF. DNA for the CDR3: TGTGCCAGCAGCCAGCTAGACAGGGGTAGCGATGGCTACACCTTC.

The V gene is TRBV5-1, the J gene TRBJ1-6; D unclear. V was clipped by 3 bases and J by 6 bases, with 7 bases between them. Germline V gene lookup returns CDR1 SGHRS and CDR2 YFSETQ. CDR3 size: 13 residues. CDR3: CASSSARNSPLHF. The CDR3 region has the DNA TGCGCCAGCAGCTCCGCCCGTAATTCACCCCTCCACTTT.

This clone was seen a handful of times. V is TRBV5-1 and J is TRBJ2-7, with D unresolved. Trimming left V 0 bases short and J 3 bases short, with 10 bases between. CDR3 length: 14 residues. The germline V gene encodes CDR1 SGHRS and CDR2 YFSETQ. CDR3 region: CASSLGTQYYEQYF. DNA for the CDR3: TGCGCCAGCAGCTTGGGGACCCAGTACTACGAGCAGTACTTC.

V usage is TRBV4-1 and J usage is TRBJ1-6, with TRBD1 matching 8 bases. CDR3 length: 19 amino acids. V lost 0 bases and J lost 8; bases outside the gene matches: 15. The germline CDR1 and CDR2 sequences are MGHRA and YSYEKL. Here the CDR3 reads CASSQDQVWTGTRDSPLHF. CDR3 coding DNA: TGCGCCAGCAGCCAAGATCAGGTGTGGACAGGGACTCGCGATTCACCCCTCCACTTT.

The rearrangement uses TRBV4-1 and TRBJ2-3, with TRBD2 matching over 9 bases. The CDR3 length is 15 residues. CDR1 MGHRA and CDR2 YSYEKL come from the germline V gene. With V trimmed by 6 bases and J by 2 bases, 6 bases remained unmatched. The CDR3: CASSKIAGVTDTQYF. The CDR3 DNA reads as TGCGCCAGCAGTAAAATAGCGGGGGTCACAGATACGCAGTATTTT.

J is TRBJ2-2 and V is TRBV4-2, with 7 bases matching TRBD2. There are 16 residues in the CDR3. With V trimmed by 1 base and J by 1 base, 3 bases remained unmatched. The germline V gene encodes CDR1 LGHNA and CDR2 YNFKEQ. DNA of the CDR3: TGTGCCAGCAGCCAAGCGGCTAGCGGGAACACCGGGGAGCTGTTTTTT. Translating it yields CASSQAASGNTGELFF.

The DNA for the CDR3 is TGCGCCAGCAGCCAAGAGGGGACTAGTTCTGATACGCAGTATTTT. It is translated as CASSQEGTSSDTQYF. The gene calls are TRBV4-3 and TRBJ2-3; TRBD2 matches 8 bases. Trimming at V came to 0 bases and at J to 6 bases, leaving 5 bases not matched to a gene. The CDR3 sequence is 15 residues long. CDR1 is LGHNA and CDR2 is YSLEER in the germline V gene.

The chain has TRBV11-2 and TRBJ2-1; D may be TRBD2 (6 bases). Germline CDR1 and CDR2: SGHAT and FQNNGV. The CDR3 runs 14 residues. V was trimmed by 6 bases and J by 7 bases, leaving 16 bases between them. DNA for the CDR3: TGTGCCAGCAGGACGAGCGGGCCGCTTAATGAGCAGTTCTTC. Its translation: CASRTSGPLNEQFF.

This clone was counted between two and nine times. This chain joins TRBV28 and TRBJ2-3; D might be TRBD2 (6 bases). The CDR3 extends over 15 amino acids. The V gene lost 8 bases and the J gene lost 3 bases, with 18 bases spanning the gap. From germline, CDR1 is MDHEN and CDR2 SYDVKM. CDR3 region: CASCVAGLATDTQYF. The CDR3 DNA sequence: TGTGCCAGCTGCGTGGCGGGGCTAGCTACAGATACGCAGTATTTT.

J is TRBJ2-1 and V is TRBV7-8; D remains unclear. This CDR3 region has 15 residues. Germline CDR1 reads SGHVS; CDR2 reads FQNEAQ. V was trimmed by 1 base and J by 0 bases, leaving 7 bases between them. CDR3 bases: TGTGCCAGCAGCTTAGGTCCAGTCTCCTACAATGAGCAGTTCTTC. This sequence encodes CASSLGPVSYNEQFF. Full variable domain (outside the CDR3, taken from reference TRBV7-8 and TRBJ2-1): GAGVSQSPRYKVAKRGQDVALRCDPISGHVSLFWYQQALGQGPEFLTYFQNEAQLDKSGLPSDRFFAERPEGSVSTLKIQRTQQEDSAVYLCASSLGPVSYNEQFFGPGTRLTVL.

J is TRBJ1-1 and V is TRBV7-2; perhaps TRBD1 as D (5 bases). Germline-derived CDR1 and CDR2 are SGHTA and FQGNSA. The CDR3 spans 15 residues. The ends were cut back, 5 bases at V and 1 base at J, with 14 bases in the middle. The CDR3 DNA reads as TGTGCCAGCAGCGCCCCGGTAGGGGCGAACACTGAAGCTTTCTTT. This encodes CASSAPVGANTEAFF.

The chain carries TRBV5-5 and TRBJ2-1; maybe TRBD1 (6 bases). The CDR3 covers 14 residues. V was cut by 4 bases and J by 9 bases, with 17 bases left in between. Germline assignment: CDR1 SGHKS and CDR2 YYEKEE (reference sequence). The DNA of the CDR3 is TGTGCCAGCAGCCCCCAGGGGTGGGGGAGTGAGCAGTTCTTC. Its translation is CASSPQGWGSEQFF.

CDR3 region: CASSPGTGPLYGYTF. DNA of the CDR3: TGTGCCAGCAGCCCAGGGACAGGGCCCCTCTATGGCTACACCTTC. This chain connects TRBV11-1 to TRBJ1-2, with TRBD1 matching over 9 bases. J was trimmed by 4 bases and V by 5 bases; bases with no gene match: 8. Germline-derived CDR1 and CDR2 are SGHAT and FQDESV (reference sequence). The CDR3 length is 15 residues.

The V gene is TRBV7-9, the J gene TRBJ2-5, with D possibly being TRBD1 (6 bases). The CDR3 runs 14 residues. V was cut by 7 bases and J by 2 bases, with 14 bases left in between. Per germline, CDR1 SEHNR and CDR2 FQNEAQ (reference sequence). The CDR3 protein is CASTAGVGQETQYF. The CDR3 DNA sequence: TGTGCCAGCACCGCAGGGGTGGGTCAAGAGACCCAGTACTTC.

CDR3 loop: CASSLNLGSSYEQYF. For the CDR3, the DNA is TGCGCCAGCAGCTTGAATTTGGGCAGCTCCTACGAGCAGTACTTC. V gene TRBV5-1 combines with J gene TRBJ2-7, with unresolved D. From germline, CDR1 is SGHRS and CDR2 YFSETQ. Trimming removed 1 base at V and 0 bases at J, with 11 bases between. This CDR3 spans 15 amino acids.

The CDR3 here is CASSRTLSEKLFF. The CDR3 DNA reads TGTGCCAGTAGCCGGACCTTGTCGGAAAAACTGTTTTTT. The chain joins TRBV19 to TRBJ1-4; D is undetermined. Germline V gene lookup returns CDR1 LNHDA and CDR2 SQIVND (reference sequence). The CDR3 totals 13 residues. Trimming took off 6 bases at V and 8 bases at J, with 13 bases between the two ends.

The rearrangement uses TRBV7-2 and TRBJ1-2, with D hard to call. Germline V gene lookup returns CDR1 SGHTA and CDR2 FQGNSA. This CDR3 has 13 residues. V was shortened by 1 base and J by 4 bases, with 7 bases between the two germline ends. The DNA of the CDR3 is TGTGCCAGCAGCTTAGGGGAGAGCTATGGCTACACCTTC. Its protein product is CASSLGESYGYTF.

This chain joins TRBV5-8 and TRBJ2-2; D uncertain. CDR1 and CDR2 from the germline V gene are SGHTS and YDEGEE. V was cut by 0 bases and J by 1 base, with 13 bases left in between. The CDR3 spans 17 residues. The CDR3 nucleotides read TGTGCCAGCAGCTTGGGTGTAGATCCAGGGAACACCGGGGAGCTGTTTTTT. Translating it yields CASSLGVDPGNTGELFF.

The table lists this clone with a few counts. Here the CDR3 reads CASSEALGGGKETQYF. CDR3 DNA: TGTGCCAGCAGTGAAGCCCTCGGGGGGGGAAAAGAGACCCAGTACTTC. The rearrangement uses TRBV2 and TRBJ2-5, with 8 bases matching TRBD2. Germline V CDR1 and CDR2: SNHLY, FYNNEI. The length of the CDR3 is 16 residues. Losses at the gene ends were 0 bases for V and 3 bases for J; bases not matched to a gene: 6.

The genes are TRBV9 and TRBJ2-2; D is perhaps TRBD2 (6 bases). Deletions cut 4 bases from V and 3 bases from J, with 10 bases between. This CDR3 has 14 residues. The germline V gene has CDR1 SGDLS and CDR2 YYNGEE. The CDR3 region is CASSLGRDTGELFF. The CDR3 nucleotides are TGTGCCAGCAGCCTCGGGAGAGACACCGGGGAGCTGTTTTTT. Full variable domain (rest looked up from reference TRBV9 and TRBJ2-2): DSGVTQTPKHLITATGQRVTLRCSPRSGDLSVYWYQQSLDQGLQFLIQYYNGEERAKGNILERFSAQQFPDLHSELNLSSLELGDSALYFCASSLGRDTGELFFGEGSRLTVL.